These 27 T cell receptor beta chains came from one sample sequenced in a study of breast tumors, draining lymph nodes, adjacent tissues. Each CDR3 protein gets one entry after TCRdb re-called the multiplex PCR reads with MiXCR. Among about 94,000 distinct CDR3 sequences listed, approximately 28% were seen once. Breast cancer patients provided tissue from their axillary draining lymph nodes. The sequenced material came from axillary lymph node tissue. The source is a female donor with breast cancer. Some clones in this sample may be carry-over from other donors' samples.

This chain links TRBV4-3 with TRBJ1-2, with D perhaps matching TRBD1 (5 bases). There are 14 residues in the CDR3. V lost 4 bases and J 7 bases, leaving 16 bases between the germline ends. Per germline, CDR1 LGHNA and CDR2 YSLEER. CDR3 region: CASSPLTAGLGYTF. The CDR3 region has the DNA TGCGCCAGCAGCCCTCTGACGGCGGGGCTTGGCTACACCTTC.

This clonotype was seen repeatedly, ten times or more. The chain carries TRBV6-2 or TRBV6-3 and TRBJ2-1, with 9 bases fitting TRBD2. The CDR3 loop spans 16 amino acids. J lost 5 bases, V lost 8 bases, and 13 bases had no gene match. CDR1 and CDR2 (germline): MNHEY, SVGEGT. The CDR3 nucleotides are TGTGCCAGCTGGCGGGGGGGCGGGAGTGGGAACAATGAGCAGTTCTTC. Translation: CASWRGGGSGNNEQFF.

This chain connects TRBV7-9 to TRBJ1-2, with TRBD1 matching 8 bases. The V gene end was trimmed by 6 bases and the J gene end by 8 bases; junction bases not matched to a gene: 8. The germline gives CDR1 SEHNR, CDR2 FQNEAQ (reference sequence). This CDR3 contains 13 residues. DNA of the CDR3: TGTGCCAGCAGACCGGGACAGGCGGAAGGCTACACCTTC. It yields the protein CASRPGQAEGYTF.

The chain employs TRBV2 and TRBJ2-5; 8 nucleotides align to TRBD1. The length of the CDR3 is 14 residues. J was trimmed by 1 base and V by 7 bases; bases with no gene match: 5. The germline CDR1 and CDR2 sequences are SNHLY and FYNNEI. The CDR3 spells CASTPGQAQETQYF. CDR3 DNA: TGTGCCAGCACCCCGGGACAGGCCCAAGAGACCCAGTACTTC. The whole variable domain, filled in from reference TRBV2 and TRBJ2-5, reads EPEVTQTPSHQVTQMGQEVILRCVPISNHLYFYWYRQILGQKVEFLVSFYNNEISEKSEIFDDQFSVERPDGSNFTLKIRSTKLEDSAMYFCASTPGQAQETQYFGPGTRLLVL.

In this sample, this clonotype turned up many times. This chain joins TRBV4-1 and TRBJ2-2; no clear D gene. Per the germline V gene, CDR1 is MGHRA and CDR2 is YSYEKL. Trimming took 8 bases from V and 1 from J, leaving 11 bases between them. The CDR3 contains 14 residues. In nucleotides, the CDR3 is TGCGCCAGCCGACCGGACGGGAACACCGGGGAGCTGTTTTTT. Protein sequence: CASRPDGNTGELFF.

A word on this clonotype: A much larger clone sits a single nucleotide away, making a read error possible. This chain links TRBV5-4 with TRBJ2-5; 14 bases fit TRBD2. Germline-derived CDR1 and CDR2 are SGHNT and YYREEE (reference sequence). The CDR3 has 18 amino acids. In DNA, the CDR3 is TGTGTCAGCAGCCGGGGGGGGACTAGCGGGAGAGCCCAAGAGACCCAGTGCTTC. Translating gives CVSSRGGTSGRAQETQCF. The entire variable domain, with the rest obtained from reference TRBV5-4 and TRBJ2-5, is as follows: ETGVTQSPTHLIKTRGQQVTLRCSSQSGHNTVSWYQQALGQGPQFIFQYYREEENGRGNFPPRFSGLQFPNYSSELNVNALELDDSALYLCVSSRGGTSGRAQETQCFGPGTRLLVL.

This clonotype was counted at least ten times. The rearrangement joins TRBV4-1 to TRBJ2-5; 12 positions match TRBD2. J gave up 4 bases and V 0 bases, and 9 bases lay outside the gene matches. Germline V lookup: CDR1 MGHRA, CDR2 YSYEKL. The CDR3 spans 18 residues. This CDR3 reads CASSQETSGRGRGETQYF. The CDR3 DNA sequence: TGCGCCAGCAGCCAAGAGACTAGCGGGAGAGGGAGGGGAGAGACCCAGTACTTC.

For this clonotype: No conserved phenylalanine or tryptophan ends this CDR3, so it is likely a read error. The chain couples TRBV5-4 to TRBJ1-4; D call uncertain. The V gene lost 4 bases and the J gene lost 5 bases, with 9 bases spanning the gap. Germline CDR1 and CDR2: SGHNT and YYREEE (reference sequence). The CDR3 consists of 13 residues. The CDR3 nucleotides read TGTGCCAGCAGCCCCGGGCGCAATGAAAAACTGTTTTGT. Its translation: CASSPGRNEKLFC.

This clonotype was recorded at least ten times. Here the CDR3 DNA reads TGTGCCAGCAGCTTTTCCCCGCCTCCGGGACTAGGCTTAGATACGCAGTATTTT. It is translated as CASSFSPPPGLGLDTQYF. The V and J genes are TRBV7-9 and TRBJ2-3; TRBD2 matches 8 bases. Germline lookup yields CDR1 SEHNR and CDR2 FQNEAQ (reference sequence). Trimming cost V 3 bases and J 5 bases; bases outside gene matches: 16. The CDR3 covers 18 residues.

The chain has TRBV9 and TRBJ1-1, with no clear D. V lost 4 bases and J lost 1, with 17 bases in between. The CDR3 covers 16 residues. Germline loops: CDR1 SGDLS, CDR2 YYNGEE. The CDR3 is CASSPPRSEPNTEAFF. The CDR3 coding sequence is TGTGCCAGCAGCCCCCCCCGGAGCGAGCCGAACACTGAAGCTTTCTTT.

This clonotype was seen only a few times. The V and J genes are TRBV11-2 and TRBJ1-4; D is undetermined. Trimming removed 1 base at V and 0 bases at J, with 9 bases between. The CDR3 has 16 residues. Germline V gives CDR1 SGHAT, CDR2 FQNNGV. This CDR3 reads CASSLVGLTTNEKLFF. Here the CDR3 DNA reads TGTGCCAGCAGCTTAGTAGGCTTAACAACTAATGAAAAACTGTTTTTT.

This clonotype has more than one count but fewer than ten. Since a much larger clone is just one base distant, this may be a read error. The gene calls are TRBV6-4 and TRBJ2-7; D unclear. CDR1 and CDR2 from the germline V gene are MRHNA and SNTAGT. This CDR3 is 11 amino acids long. Here the CDR3 DNA reads TGTGCCGGCAGTGTAACCTACGAGCAGTACTTC. Its protein is CAGSVTYEQYF.

The chain employs TRBV20-1 and TRBJ2-1; a possible D gene is TRBD2 (6 bases). The CDR3 is made up of 16 amino acids. The germline gives CDR1 DFQATT, CDR2 SNEGSKA (reference sequence). V was cut by 5 bases and J by 7 bases, with 24 bases left in between. The CDR3 DNA reads TGCAGTGCTCCCAGCCCTCGGGACTCCGCGGTAAATGAGCAGTTCTTC. This codes for CSAPSPRDSAVNEQFF.

This clonotype was detected ten times or more. V usage is TRBV14 and J usage is TRBJ1-2; 8 positions agree with TRBD1. Trimming took 3 bases from V and 6 from J; bases not matched to a gene: 3. Germline V lookup: CDR1 SGHDN, CDR2 FVKESK. CDR3 length: 13 residues. This chain's CDR3 is CASSHLRGHGYTF. CDR3 coding DNA: TGTGCCAGCAGCCATCTCAGGGGGCATGGCTACACCTTC.

Ten or more counts support this clonotype. V gene TRBV7-2 combines with J gene TRBJ1-5; no firm D call. Trimming cost V 6 bases and J 2 bases, with 14 bases left between them. CDR1 SGHTA and CDR2 FQGNSA come from the germline V gene. The CDR3 spans 15 residues. CDR3 loop: CASSQMGSRNQPQHF. CDR3 DNA sequence: TGTGCCAGCAGTCAAATGGGGTCGCGCAATCAGCCCCAGCATTTT.

To note about this clonotype: One end of the junction is discordant with germline, which a read error may explain. V and J are TRBV5-1 and TRBJ1-4; 7 bases match TRBD1. This CDR3 region has 13 residues. Germline V gene sequence: CDR1 SGHRS, CDR2 YFSETQ. CDR3: CASAGTAHEKLFF. The CDR3 nucleotides read TGCGCCAGCGCCGGGACAGCACATGAAAAACTGTTCTTT.

The chain joins TRBV29-1 to TRBJ2-5; 13 nucleotides line up with TRBD2. The J call may be in error: the DNA end matches TRBJ2-7 better. The CDR3 runs to 13 residues. CDR1 is SQVTM and CDR2 is ANQGSEA in the germline V gene. The CDR3 loop is CSAILAGGDEQYF. CDR3 in DNA: TGCAGCGCTATACTAGCGGGAGGGGACGAGCAGTACTTC.

A few counts support this clonotype. The chain joins TRBV4-2 to TRBJ1-1; 7 nucleotides match TRBD1. This CDR3 is 14 amino acids long. Germline CDR1 is LGHNA and CDR2 is YNFKEQ. V lost 1 base to trimming and J lost 8 bases; unmatched junction nucleotides: 7. The CDR3 sequence: CASSQADRDPEAFF. The CDR3 region has the DNA TGTGCCAGCAGCCAAGCAGACAGGGATCCCGAAGCTTTCTTT.

Many counts were recorded for this clonotype. The chain uses TRBV20-1 and TRBJ1-5, with 10 bases fitting TRBD1. The V gene's germline CDR1 is DFQATT and CDR2 SNEGSKA (reference sequence). V lost 5 bases, J lost 5 bases, and 6 bases stayed unmatched. The CDR3 loop spans 14 amino acids. This chain's CDR3 is CSAETGQGYQPQHF. The CDR3 nucleotides read TGCAGTGCTGAAACGGGACAGGGGTATCAGCCCCAGCATTTT.

On this clonotype itself: A read error may explain this, as a much larger clone is one base away. The chain couples TRBV9 to TRBJ1-3; TRBD1 aligns across 9 bases. This CDR3 is built from 15 residues. Germline CDR1 reads SGDLS; CDR2 reads YYNGEE. CDR3 sequence: CASSGTGGNGNTTYF. The CDR3 coding sequence is TGTGCCAGCAGCGGTACAGGGGGCAACGGAAACACCACATATTTT. Using reference TRBV9 and TRBJ1-3 for the parts outside the CDR3, the full variable domain is DSGVTQTPKHLITATGQRVTLRCSPRSGDLSVYWYQQSLDQGLQFLIQYYNGEERAKGNILERFSAQQFPDLHSELNLSSLELGDSALYFCASSGTGGNGNTTYFGEGSWLTVV.

The chain uses TRBV29-1 and TRBJ2-5; a weak D match, TRBD2 (5 bases). The ends were cut back, 2 bases at V and 5 bases at J, with 9 bases in the middle. The CDR3 spans 12 residues. Germline V gene lookup returns CDR1 SQVTM and CDR2 ANQGSEA. The CDR3 nucleotides read TGCAGCGTTGAATTAAGAGGGGAGACCCAGTACTTC. It yields the protein CSVELRGETQYF.

Many counts were recorded for this clonotype. The CDR3 is CASSLAAPGAGETQYF. The CDR3 region has the DNA TGTGCCAGCAGCTTAGCGGCTCCGGGGGCGGGGGAGACCCAGTACTTC. The chain joins TRBV7-9 to TRBJ2-5; D assignment may be TRBD1 or TRBD2 (6 bases each). The CDR3 runs to 16 residues. CDR1 is SEHNR and CDR2 is FQNEAQ in the germline V gene (reference sequence). V was shortened by 0 bases and J by 5 bases, with 16 bases between the two germline ends.

This chain joins TRBV19 and TRBJ1-4; TRBD1 is a possible D gene (5 bases). The V end lost 8 bases, the J end lost 3 bases, and 16 bases lay between the germline ends. The V gene's germline CDR1 is LNHDA and CDR2 SQIVND (reference sequence). There are 15 residues in the CDR3. CDR3 in amino acids: CASRVGGSANEKLFF. CDR3 nucleotides: TGTGCCAGTCGCGTGGGGGGATCAGCTAATGAAAAACTGTTTTTT.

This clonotype was seen a handful of times. This may come from a read error, since a much larger clone is one base off. V is TRBV2 and J is TRBJ2-5, with TRBD1 matching over 11 bases. This CDR3 is 15 amino acids long. Germline loops: CDR1 SNHLY, CDR2 FYNNEI. DNA of the CDR3: TGTGCCAGCTGCCCGGACAGGGGGCCGGGAGAGACCCAGCACTTC. Protein product: CASCPDRGPGETQHF. Full variable domain (missing parts from reference TRBV2 and TRBJ2-5): EPEVTQTPSHQVTQMGQEVILRCVPISNHLYFYWYRQILGQKVEFLVSFYNNEISEKSEIFDDQFSVERPDGSNFTLKIRSTKLEDSAMYFCASCPDRGPGETQHFGPGTRLLVL.

This clonotype was seen ten or more times. The chain links TRBV7-2 to TRBJ2-4, with D perhaps matching TRBD1 or TRBD2 (5 bases each). The germline V and J ends were trimmed by 3 bases and 5 bases, with 20 bases remaining between them. The CDR3 extends over 17 amino acids. Per the germline V gene, CDR1 is SGHTA and CDR2 is FQGNSA. The CDR3: CASSFLYRGDTQNIQYF. The CDR3 coding sequence is TGTGCCAGCAGCTTTCTTTACCGAGGGGATACCCAAAACATTCAGTACTTC.

The table lists this clonotype with many counts. This rearrangement joins TRBV7-6 to TRBJ2-1; 7 bases line up with TRBD1. Germline V CDR1 and CDR2: SGHVS, FNYEAQ. The CDR3 runs to 13 residues. V was clipped by 3 bases and J by 6 bases; unmatched bases: 2. The CDR3 loop reads CASSLGQLNEQFF. The CDR3 DNA is TGTGCCAGCAGCTTGGGACAGCTCAATGAGCAGTTCTTC.

The sample holds many counts of this clonotype. The chain employs TRBV12-3 or TRBV12-4 and TRBJ2-2; 9 nucleotides agree with TRBD2. The CDR3 extends over 15 amino acids. V lost 10 bases and J lost 2; bases outside the gene matches: 8. CDR3 nucleotide sequence: TGTGCCACCTTAGTAGCGGGAGTTAACACCGGGGAGCTGTTTTTT. It translates to CATLVAGVNTGELFF.